This T cell receptor (beta chain) was recorded in a study of shared clonotypes between healthy human individuals. Findings and caveats of the study: Compared with memory subsets, naive subsets generally had larger estimated richness.

The material for each subset, its genomic DNA, was split evenly across several immunoSEQ plates. Around 220 ng DNA, 30,000 to 35,000 T cell genomes, went into each sorted-subset replicate PCR. Some clones are missing from TCRdb's copy, which holds only in-frame ones; the method was immunoSEQ multiplex PCR. The data show over a million clones, more than 60% seen once. With regard to this clone: Its antigen is undetermined.

The clonotype was recovered from a man aged 18 to 29 in good health. Source material: memory CD4+ T cells sorted from blood. The subset is: CD45RA-negative fraction.

CDR3 DNA sequence: TGTGCCAGCAGCCGGACAGGGCGAAGGAGCACAGATACGCAGTATTTT. It translates to CASSRTGRRSTDTQYF. The rearrangement joins TRBV5-5 to TRBJ2-3, with 8 bases identical to TRBD1. There are 16 residues in the CDR3. Germline values: CDR1 SGHKS, CDR2 YYEKEE (reference sequence). The V segment lost 4 bases and the J segment 0 bases; nucleotides outside the gene matches: 7.